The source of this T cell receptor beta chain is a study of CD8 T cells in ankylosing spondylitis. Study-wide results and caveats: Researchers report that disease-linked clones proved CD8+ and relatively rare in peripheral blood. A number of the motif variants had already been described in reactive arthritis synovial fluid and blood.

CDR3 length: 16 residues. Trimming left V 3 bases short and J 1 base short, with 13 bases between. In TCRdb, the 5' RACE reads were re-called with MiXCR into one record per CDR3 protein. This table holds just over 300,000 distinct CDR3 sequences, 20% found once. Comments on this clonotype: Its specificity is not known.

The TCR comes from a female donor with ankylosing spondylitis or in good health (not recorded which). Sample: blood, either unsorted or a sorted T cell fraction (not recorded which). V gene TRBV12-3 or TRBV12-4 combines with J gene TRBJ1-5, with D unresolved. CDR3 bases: TGTGCCAGCAGTTTTTACTTTGGTGTCAGCAATCAGCCCCAGCATTTT. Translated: CASSFYFGVSNQPQHF.